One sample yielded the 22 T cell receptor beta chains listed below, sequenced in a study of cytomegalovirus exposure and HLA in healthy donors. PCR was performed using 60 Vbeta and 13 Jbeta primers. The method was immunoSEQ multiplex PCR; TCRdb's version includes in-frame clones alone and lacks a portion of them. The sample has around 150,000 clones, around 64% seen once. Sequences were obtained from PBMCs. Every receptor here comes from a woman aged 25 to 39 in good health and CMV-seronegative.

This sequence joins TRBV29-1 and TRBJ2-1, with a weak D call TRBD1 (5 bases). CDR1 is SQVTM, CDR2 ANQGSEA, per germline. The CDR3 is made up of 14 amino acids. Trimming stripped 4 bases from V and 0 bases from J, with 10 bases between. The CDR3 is CSVVQASSYNEQFF. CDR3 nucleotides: TGCAGCGTTGTACAGGCGAGCTCCTACAATGAGCAGTTCTTC.

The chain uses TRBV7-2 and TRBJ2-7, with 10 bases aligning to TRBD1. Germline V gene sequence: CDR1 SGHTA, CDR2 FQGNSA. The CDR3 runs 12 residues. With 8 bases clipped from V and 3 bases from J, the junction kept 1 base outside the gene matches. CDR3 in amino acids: CASRDRGYEQYF. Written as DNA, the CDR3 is TGTGCCAGCCGGGACAGGGGCTACGAGCAGTACTTC.

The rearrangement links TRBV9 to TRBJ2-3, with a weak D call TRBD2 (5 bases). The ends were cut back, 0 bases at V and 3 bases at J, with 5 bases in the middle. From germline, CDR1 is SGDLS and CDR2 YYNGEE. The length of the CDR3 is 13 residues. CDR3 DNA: TGTGCCAGCAGCGTAGGGAGGACAGATACGCAGTATTTT. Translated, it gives CASSVGRTDTQYF.

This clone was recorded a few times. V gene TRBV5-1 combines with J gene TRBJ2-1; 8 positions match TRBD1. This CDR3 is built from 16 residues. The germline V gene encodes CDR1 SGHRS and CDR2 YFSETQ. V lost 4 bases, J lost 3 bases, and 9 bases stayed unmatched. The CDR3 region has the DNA TGCGCCAGCAGCCTCTCGACAGGGGCAAGCTACAATGAGCAGTTCTTC. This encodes CASSLSTGASYNEQFF.

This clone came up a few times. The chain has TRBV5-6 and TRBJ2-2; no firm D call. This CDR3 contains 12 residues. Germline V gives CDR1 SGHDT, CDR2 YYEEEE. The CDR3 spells CATAPGTGELFF. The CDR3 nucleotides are TGTGCTACGGCCCCCGGGACCGGGGAGCTGTTTTTT.

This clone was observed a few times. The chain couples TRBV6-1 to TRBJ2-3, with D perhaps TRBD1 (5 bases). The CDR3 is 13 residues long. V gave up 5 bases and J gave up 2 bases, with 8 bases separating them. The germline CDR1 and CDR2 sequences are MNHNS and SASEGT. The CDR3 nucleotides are TGTGCCAGCAGTTTGGACATCACAGATACGCAGTATTTT. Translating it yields CASSLDITDTQYF.

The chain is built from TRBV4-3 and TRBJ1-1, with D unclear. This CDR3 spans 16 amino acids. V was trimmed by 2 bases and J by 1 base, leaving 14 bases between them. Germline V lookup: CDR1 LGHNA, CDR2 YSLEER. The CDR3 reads CASSQISPRGNTEAFF. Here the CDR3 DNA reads TGCGCCAGCAGCCAAATCTCGCCCCGAGGGAACACTGAAGCTTTCTTT.

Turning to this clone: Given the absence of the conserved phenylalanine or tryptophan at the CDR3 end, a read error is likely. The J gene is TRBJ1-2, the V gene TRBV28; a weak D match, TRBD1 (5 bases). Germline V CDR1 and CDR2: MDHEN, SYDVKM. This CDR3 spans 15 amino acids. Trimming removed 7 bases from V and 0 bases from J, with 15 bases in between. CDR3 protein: CASIKTGISNYGYTL. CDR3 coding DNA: TGTGCCAGCATAAAAACAGGAATCTCTAACTATGGCTACACCCTC.

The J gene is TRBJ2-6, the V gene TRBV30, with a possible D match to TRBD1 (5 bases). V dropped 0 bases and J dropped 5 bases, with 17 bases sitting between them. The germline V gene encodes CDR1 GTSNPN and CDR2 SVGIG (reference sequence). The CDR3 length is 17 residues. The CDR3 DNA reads TGTGCCTGGAGTGTCTCATGGTACAGGTCCCGGGCCAACGTCCTGACTTTC. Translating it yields CAWSVSWYRSRANVLTF. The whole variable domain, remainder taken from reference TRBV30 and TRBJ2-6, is SQTIHQWPATLVQPVGSPLSLECTVEGTSNPNLYWYRQAAGRGLQLLFYSVGIGQISSEVPQNLSASRPQDRQFILSSKKLLLSDSGFYLCAWSVSWYRSRANVLTFGAGSRLTVL.

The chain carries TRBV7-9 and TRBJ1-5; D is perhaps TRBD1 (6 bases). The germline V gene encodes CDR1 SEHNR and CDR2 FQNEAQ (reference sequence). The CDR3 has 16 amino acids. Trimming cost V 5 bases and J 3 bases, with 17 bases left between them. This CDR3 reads CASSPLYDRPNQPQHF. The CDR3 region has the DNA TGTGCCAGCAGCCCACTGTACGACAGGCCCAATCAGCCCCAGCATTTT.

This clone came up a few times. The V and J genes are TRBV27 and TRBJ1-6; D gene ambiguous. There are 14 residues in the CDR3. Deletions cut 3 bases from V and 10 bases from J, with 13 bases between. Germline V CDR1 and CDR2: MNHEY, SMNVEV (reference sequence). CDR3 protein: CASSFEASGSPLHF. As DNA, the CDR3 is TGTGCCAGCAGTTTTGAGGCAAGCGGATCACCCCTCCACTTT.

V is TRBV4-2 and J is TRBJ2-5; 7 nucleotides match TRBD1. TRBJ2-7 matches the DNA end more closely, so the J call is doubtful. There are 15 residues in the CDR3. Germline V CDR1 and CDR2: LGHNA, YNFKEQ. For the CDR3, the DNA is TGTGCCAGCAGCCAAGACCCCGGGACAGCTTACGAGCAGTACTTC. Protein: CASSQDPGTAYEQYF.

The DNA of the CDR3 is TGTGCCAGCAAGACCGGGACAGGGGATCCCGGGGAGCTGTTTTTT. It is translated as CASKTGTGDPGELFF. This chain connects TRBV7-3 to TRBJ2-2; TRBD1 aligns across 10 bases. Trimming at V came to 7 bases and at J to 6 bases, leaving 8 bases not matched to a gene. The CDR3 covers 15 residues. The V gene's germline CDR1 is SGHTA and CDR2 FQGTGA. Together with reference TRBV7-3 and TRBJ2-2, the CDR3 gives the full variable domain: GAGVSQTPSNKVTEKGKYVELRCDPISGHTALYWYRQSLGQGPEFLIYFQGTGAADDSGLPNDRFFAVRPEGSVSTLKIQRTERGDSAVYLCASKTGTGDPGELFFGEGSRLTVL.

The DNA for the CDR3 is TGTGCCAGCAGCTTAGCGGGCTACACAGATACGCAGTATTTT. It is translated as CASSLAGYTDTQYF. The chain couples TRBV7-9 to TRBJ2-3; D gene ambiguous. Germline-derived CDR1 and CDR2 are SEHNR and FQNEAQ (reference sequence). CDR3 length equals 14 residues. V gave up 0 bases and J gave up 2 bases, with 6 bases separating them.

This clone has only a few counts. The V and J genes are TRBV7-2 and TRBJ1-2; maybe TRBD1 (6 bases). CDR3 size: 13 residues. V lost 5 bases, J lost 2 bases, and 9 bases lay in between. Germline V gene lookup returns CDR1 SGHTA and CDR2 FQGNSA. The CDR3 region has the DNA TGTGCCAGCAGCACAACAGGGAACTATGGCTACACCTTC. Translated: CASSTTGNYGYTF.

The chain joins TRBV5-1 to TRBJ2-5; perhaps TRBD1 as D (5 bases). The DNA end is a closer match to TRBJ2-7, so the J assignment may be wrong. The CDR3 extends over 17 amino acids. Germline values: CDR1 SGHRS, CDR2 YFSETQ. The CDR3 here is CASSPRISGLTSYEQYF. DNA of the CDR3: TGCGCCAGCAGCCCCCGAATATCAGGGCTTACCTCCTACGAGCAGTACTTC.

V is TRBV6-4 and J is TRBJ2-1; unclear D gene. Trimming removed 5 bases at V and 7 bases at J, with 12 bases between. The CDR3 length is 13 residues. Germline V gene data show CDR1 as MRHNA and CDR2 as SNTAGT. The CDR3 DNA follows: TGTGCCAGCAGTAGACAAAAAGATAATGAGCAGTTCTTC. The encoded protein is CASSRQKDNEQFF.

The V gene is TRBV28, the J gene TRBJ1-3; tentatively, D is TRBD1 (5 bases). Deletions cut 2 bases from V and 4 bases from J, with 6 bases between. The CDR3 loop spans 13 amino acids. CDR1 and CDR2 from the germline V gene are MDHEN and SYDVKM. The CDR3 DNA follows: TGTGCCAGCAGTTTACAGGGCGGAAACACCATATATTTT. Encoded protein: CASSLQGGNTIYF. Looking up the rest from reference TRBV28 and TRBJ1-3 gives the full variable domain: DVKVTQSSRYLVKRTGEKVFLECVQDMDHENMFWYRQDPGLGLRLIYFSYDVKMKEKGDIPEGYSVSREKKERFSLILESASTNQTSMYLCASSLQGGNTIYFGEGSWLTVV.

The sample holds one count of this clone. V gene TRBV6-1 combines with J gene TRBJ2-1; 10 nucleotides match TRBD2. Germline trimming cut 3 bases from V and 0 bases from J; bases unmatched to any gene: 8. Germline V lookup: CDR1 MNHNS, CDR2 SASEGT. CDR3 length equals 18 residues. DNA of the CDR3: TGTGCCAGCAGTGAGTCGCTAGCGGGGGCGAGCTCCTACAATGAGCAGTTCTTC. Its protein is CASSESLAGASSYNEQFF.

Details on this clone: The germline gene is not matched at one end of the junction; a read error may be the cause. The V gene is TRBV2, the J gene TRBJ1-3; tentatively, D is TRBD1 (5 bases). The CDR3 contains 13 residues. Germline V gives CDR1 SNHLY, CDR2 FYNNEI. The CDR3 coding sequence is TGTGCCAGCAGAGAAGAGGGGAGAAACACCATATATTTT. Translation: CASREEGRNTIYF.

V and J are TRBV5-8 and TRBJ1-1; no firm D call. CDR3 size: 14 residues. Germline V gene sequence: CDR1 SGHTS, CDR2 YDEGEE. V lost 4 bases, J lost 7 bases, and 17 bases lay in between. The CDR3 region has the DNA TGTGCCAGCAGCCCTGACCTTGGCGGGAATGAAGCTTTCTTT. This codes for CASSPDLGGNEAFF.

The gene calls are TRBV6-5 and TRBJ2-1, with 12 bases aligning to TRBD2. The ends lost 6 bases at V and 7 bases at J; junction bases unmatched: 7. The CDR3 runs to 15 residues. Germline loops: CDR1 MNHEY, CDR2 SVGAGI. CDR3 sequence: CASSFGTSGLNEQFF. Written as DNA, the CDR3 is TGTGCCAGCAGCTTTGGGACTAGCGGGCTGAATGAGCAGTTCTTC.